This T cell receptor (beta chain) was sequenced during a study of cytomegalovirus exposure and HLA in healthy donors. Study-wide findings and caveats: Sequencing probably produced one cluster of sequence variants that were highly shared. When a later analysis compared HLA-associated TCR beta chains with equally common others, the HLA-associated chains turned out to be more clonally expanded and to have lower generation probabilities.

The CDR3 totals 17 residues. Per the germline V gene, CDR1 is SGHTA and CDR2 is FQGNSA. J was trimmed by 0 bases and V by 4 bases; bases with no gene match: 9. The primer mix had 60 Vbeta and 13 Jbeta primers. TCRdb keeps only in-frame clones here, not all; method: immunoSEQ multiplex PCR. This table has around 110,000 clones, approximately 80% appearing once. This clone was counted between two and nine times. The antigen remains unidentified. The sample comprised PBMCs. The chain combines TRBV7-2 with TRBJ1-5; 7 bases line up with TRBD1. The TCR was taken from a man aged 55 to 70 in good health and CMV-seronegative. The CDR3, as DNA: TGTGCCAGCAGCTCGGGGACAGCAATTTATAGCAATCAGCCCCAGCATTTT. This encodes CASSSGTAIYSNQPQHF.